One sample yielded the 25 T cell receptor beta chains listed below, sequenced in a study of blood T cell repertoires in COVID-19. Some clones are missing from TCRdb's copy, which holds only in-frame ones; the method was immunoSEQ multiplex PCR. Of roughly 160,000 clones listed, around nine tenths were seen once; the top ten hold around 2.1%. Sequencing was done on a sample of peripheral blood. Receptors were obtained from a middle-aged man who had recovered from COVID-19.

The rearrangement joins TRBV7-9 to TRBJ2-7; no clear D gene. V was pared by 6 bases and J by 2 bases, with 11 bases between. The V gene's germline CDR1 is SEHNR and CDR2 FQNEAQ (reference sequence). The CDR3 is made up of 13 amino acids. In DNA, the CDR3 is TGTGCCAGCAGTCTCGGGTCTACCTACGAGCAGTACTTC. Amino acids: CASSLGSTYEQYF. The whole variable domain, filled in from reference TRBV7-9 and TRBJ2-7, reads DTGVSQNPRHKITKRGQNVTFRCDPISEHNRLYWYRQTLGQGPEFLTYFQNEAQLEKSRLLSDRFSAERPKGSFSTLEIQRTEQGDSAMYLCASSLGSTYEQYFGPGTRLTVT.

V gene TRBV9 combines with J gene TRBJ1-1; no definite D call. Germline V gene sequence: CDR1 SGDLS, CDR2 YYNGEE. The CDR3 loop spans 14 amino acids. Trimming took off 1 base at V and 1 base at J, with 8 bases between the two ends. CDR3 loop: CASSVIEGNTEAFF. In nucleotides, the CDR3 is TGTGCCAGCAGCGTAATAGAGGGGAACACTGAAGCTTTCTTT.

CDR3 nucleotide sequence: TGTGCCAGCAGTTTATACAGAGGGGATACGCAGTATTTT. It encodes CASSLYRGDTQYF. This chain joins TRBV28 and TRBJ2-3; possibly TRBD2 for D (5 bases). The CDR3 consists of 13 residues. From germline, CDR1 is MDHEN and CDR2 SYDVKM. Trimming stripped 1 base from V and 6 bases from J, with 8 bases between.

Comments on this clone: The same CDR3 also results from other DNA sequences found in this sample. V is TRBV5-4 and J is TRBJ2-2; D unclear. CDR3 length: 14 residues. Trimming removed 0 bases from V and 1 base from J, with 4 bases in between. Germline lookup yields CDR1 SGHNT and CDR2 YYREEE (reference sequence). The CDR3, as DNA: TGTGCCAGCAGCTTGGTCGGGAACACCGGGGAGCTGTTTTTT. Protein product: CASSLVGNTGELFF.

The gene calls are TRBV10-3 and TRBJ2-5; TRBD2 agrees at 9 bases. CDR3 size: 15 residues. CDR1 and CDR2 from the germline V gene are ENHRY and SYGVKD. J was trimmed by 5 bases and V by 4 bases; bases with no gene match: 8. For the CDR3, the DNA is TGTGCCATCAGTGTAGCGGGGGTGGGAAGGGAGACCCAGTACTTC. This encodes CAISVAGVGRETQYF.

The rearrangement links TRBV11-2 to TRBJ2-7; maybe TRBD1 (5 bases). CDR3 length: 16 amino acids. Trimming stripped 0 bases from V and 2 bases from J, with 14 bases between. The V gene's germline CDR1 is SGHAT and CDR2 FQNNGV. CDR3 in amino acids: CASSLDWGRVAYEQYF. CDR3 DNA: TGTGCCAGCAGCTTAGATTGGGGCAGGGTGGCCTACGAGCAGTACTTC. The full variable domain, with the rest looked up from reference TRBV11-2 and TRBJ2-7, is EAGVAQSPRYKIIEKRQSVAFWCNPISGHATLYWYQQILGQGPKLLIQFQNNGVVDDSQLPKDRFSAERLKGVDSTLKIQPAKLEDSAVYLCASSLDWGRVAYEQYFGPGTRLTVT.

The chain carries TRBV4-3 and TRBJ2-7; tentative D call: TRBD2 (5 bases). This CDR3 has 14 residues. Germline-derived CDR1 and CDR2 are LGHNA and YSLEER. V dropped 0 bases and J dropped 4 bases, with 10 bases sitting between them. The CDR3 loop is CASSQERGMYEQYF. In DNA form, the CDR3 reads TGCGCCAGCAGCCAAGAACGGGGAATGTACGAGCAGTACTTC.

J is TRBJ2-7 and V is TRBV7-9; 9 bases match TRBD2. Germline CDR1 and CDR2: SEHNR and FQNEAQ (reference sequence). V dropped 4 bases and J dropped 4; count of bases not matched to a gene: 5. CDR3 size: 14 residues. For the CDR3, the DNA is TGTGCCAGCAGCTCCCGGGCGGGAGGGTACGAGCAGTACTTC. Its translation: CASSSRAGGYEQYF.

V usage is TRBV18 and J usage is TRBJ2-4; TRBD1 aligns across 8 bases. The V segment lost 6 bases and the J segment 3 bases; nucleotides outside the gene matches: 4. The V gene's germline CDR1 is KGHSH and CDR2 LQKENI. CDR3 length: 14 amino acids. CDR3 coding DNA: TGTGCCAGCTCTCTCGGACAGGGCAAAAACATTCAGTACTTC. As protein: CASSLGQGKNIQYF.

V and J are TRBV6-5 and TRBJ2-3, with 9 bases identical to TRBD1. V was pared by 4 bases and J by 3 bases, with 5 bases of the junction left unmatched. The CDR3 loop spans 15 amino acids. Germline V gene lookup returns CDR1 MNHEY and CDR2 SVGAGI. The CDR3 region is CASSSGTGRTDTQYF. CDR3 DNA: TGTGCCAGCAGTTCCGGGACAGGGAGAACAGATACGCAGTATTTT.

The chain recombines TRBV12-3 or TRBV12-4 with TRBJ2-5; D unclear. The V end lost 2 bases, the J end lost 6 bases, and 7 bases lay between the germline ends. This CDR3 has 12 amino acids. The CDR3 DNA sequence: TGTGCCAGCAGTTTATCGGTAAAGACCCAGTACTTC. This gives the protein CASSLSVKTQYF.

The chain recombines TRBV7-2 with TRBJ1-1; D is uncertain. The germline gives CDR1 SGHTA, CDR2 FQGNSA. The CDR3 is 13 amino acids. CDR3 residues: CALEEGYNTEAFF. CDR3 nucleotides: TGTGCGTTAGAAGAGGGTTATAACACTGAAGCTTTCTTT.

CDR3 region: CSALGQGYQPQHF. The CDR3 nucleotides are TGCAGCGCCTTAGGGCAGGGATATCAGCCCCAGCATTTT. V is TRBV29-1 and J is TRBJ1-5; TRBD1 is a possible D gene (5 bases). The V gene's germline CDR1 is SQVTM and CDR2 ANQGSEA. The germline V and J ends were trimmed by 7 bases and 5 bases, with 15 bases remaining between them. The CDR3 runs to 13 residues. The whole variable domain, filled in from reference TRBV29-1 and TRBJ1-5, reads SAVISQKPSRDICQRGTSLTIQCQVDSQVTMMFWYRQQPGQSLTLIATANQGSEATYESGFVIDKFPISRPNLTFSTLTVSNMSPEDSSIYLCSALGQGYQPQHFGDGTRLSIL.

V is TRBV11-2 and J is TRBJ2-7; 8 bases line up with TRBD1. CDR3 length: 15 amino acids. CDR1 and CDR2 (germline): SGHAT, FQNNGV. V dropped 4 bases and J dropped 4; count of bases not matched to a gene: 9. The CDR3 region has the DNA TGTGCCAGCAGCTCGCTAAAAACAGGGGGATACGAGCAGTACTTC. Protein: CASSSLKTGGYEQYF.

V and J are TRBV27 and TRBJ2-7; no reliable D call. Per the germline V gene, CDR1 is MNHEY and CDR2 is SMNVEV (reference sequence). The ends were cut back, 7 bases at V and 1 base at J, with 14 bases in the middle. This CDR3 region has 14 residues. The CDR3 protein is CASTKSAGSYEQYF. Written as DNA, the CDR3 is TGTGCCAGCACCAAATCGGCAGGTTCCTACGAGCAGTACTTC.

The chain employs TRBV10-3 and TRBJ2-3, with 8 bases aligning to TRBD2. Per germline, CDR1 ENHRY and CDR2 SYGVKD. The CDR3 runs to 22 residues. After removal of 0 bases from V and 3 bases from J, the junction contained 23 bases not matched to a gene. The CDR3 sequence is CAISESTSGGVAGSKGTDTQYF. The CDR3 DNA reads TGTGCCATCAGTGAGTCGACCTCCGGCGGGGTAGCGGGGAGTAAAGGGACAGATACGCAGTATTTT.

This clone was seen more than once but under ten times. As DNA, the CDR3 is TGTGCCAGCAGCCCTCTAGCGGGTAATTACAATGAGCAGTTCTTC. It codes for CASSPLAGNYNEQFF. This rearrangement joins TRBV7-3 to TRBJ2-1; 8 bases map to TRBD2. Trimming cost V 5 bases and J 4 bases; bases outside gene matches: 7. Germline CDR1 and CDR2: SGHTA and FQGTGA. The CDR3 is 15 amino acids.

The rearrangement joins TRBV5-4 to TRBJ1-1; 7 bases fit TRBD1. The CDR3 totals 14 residues. In germline, CDR1 is SGHNT, CDR2 YYREEE (reference sequence). The junction had 10 bases not matched to a gene; V was cut back by 6 bases and J by 5 bases. The CDR3 DNA reads as TGTGCCAGCAAATTCGAGGGGGCGAGAACTGAAGCTTTCTTT. Translating gives CASKFEGARTEAFF.

This clone was observed a single time. The rearrangement uses TRBV29-1 and TRBJ2-7; 9 nucleotides line up with TRBD1. This CDR3 is built from 14 residues. The ends lost 6 bases at V and 0 bases at J; junction bases unmatched: 6. Germline V gene lookup returns CDR1 SQVTM and CDR2 ANQGSEA. The CDR3 is CSVAGTGISYEQYF. The CDR3 region has the DNA TGCAGCGTCGCCGGGACAGGGATCTCCTACGAGCAGTACTTC.

This chain joins TRBV18 and TRBJ2-7; possibly TRBD2 for D (6 bases). V gave up 3 bases and J gave up 0 bases, with 12 bases separating them. The CDR3 sequence is 15 residues long. Germline V gives CDR1 KGHSH, CDR2 LQKENI. CDR3 nucleotide sequence: TGTGCCAGCTCACCCAAGGAGGGAATCTCCTACGAGCAGTACTTC. As protein: CASSPKEGISYEQYF. Variable domain in full (rest from reference TRBV18 and TRBJ2-7): NAGVMQNPRHLVRRRGQEARLRCSPMKGHSHVYWYRQLPEEGLKFMVYLQKENIIDESGMPKERFSAEFPKEGPSILRIQQVVRGDSAAYFCASSPKEGISYEQYFGPGTRLTVT.

J is TRBJ2-1 and V is TRBV19; 9 nucleotides line up with TRBD1. Unmatched junction bases numbered 9, after V lost 4 bases and J lost 5 bases. The CDR3 is 16 amino acids. CDR1 and CDR2 from the germline V gene are LNHDA and SQIVND (reference sequence). The CDR3 DNA reads TGTGCCAGTAGTACTCAAGGGGACAGGGTCAACAATGAGCAGTTCTTC. Residues: CASSTQGDRVNNEQFF.

The gene calls are TRBV6-2 or TRBV6-3 and TRBJ2-1; 7 nucleotides match TRBD1. J gave up 4 bases and V 4 bases, and 1 base lay outside the gene matches. Germline CDR1 reads MNHEY; CDR2 reads SVGEGT. The CDR3 covers 13 residues. CDR3: CASSSTGYNEQFF. In DNA, the CDR3 is TGTGCCAGCAGTTCGACAGGGTACAATGAGCAGTTCTTC.

The J gene is TRBJ2-5, the V gene TRBV12-3 or TRBV12-4, with D possibly matching TRBD1 (5 bases). Trimming removed 6 bases from V and 5 bases from J, with 13 bases in between. The CDR3 extends over 13 amino acids. The CDR3 reads CASRWGRSETQYF. The CDR3 region has the DNA TGTGCCAGCAGATGGGGCAGGAGTGAGACCCAGTACTTC.

This sequence joins TRBV29-1 and TRBJ1-1; D ambiguous. This CDR3 comprises 10 residues. The germline CDR1 and CDR2 sequences are SQVTM and ANQGSEA. V dropped 8 bases and J dropped 7 bases, with 11 bases sitting between them. The CDR3 DNA is TGCAGCTACGGAGGGTATGAAGCTTTCTTT. Translated, it gives CSYGGYEAFF. Complete variable domain (other parts from reference TRBV29-1 and TRBJ1-1): SAVISQKPSRDICQRGTSLTIQCQVDSQVTMMFWYRQQPGQSLTLIATANQGSEATYESGFVIDKFPISRPNLTFSTLTVSNMSPEDSSIYLCSYGGYEAFFGQGTRLTVV.

V gene TRBV6-6 combines with J gene TRBJ1-2, with 7 bases identical to TRBD1. The CDR3 is 15 residues long. In germline, CDR1 is MNHNY, CDR2 SVGAGI (reference sequence). J lost 0 bases, V lost 7 bases, and 8 bases had no gene match. The CDR3 DNA follows: TGTGCCAGCAAGAAAGACAGGGAAGCTAACTATGGCTACACCTTC. Translated, it gives CASKKDREANYGYTF.